Listed below are T cell receptor beta chains from one sample, sequenced in a study of cytomegalovirus exposure and HLA in healthy donors. The method was immunoSEQ multiplex PCR; TCRdb's version includes in-frame clones alone and lacks a portion of them. The sample has approximately 150,000 clones; roughly 85% are singletons. The sequencing input was PBMCs. These receptors all stem from a male donor in good health and CMV-seronegative. CDR3s include the opening cysteine and the closing phenylalanine or tryptophan. A D gene is named only where the DNA matches it firmly. Rows give clone size only sometimes, using once, few, many, or a class for an expanded clone.

DNA	CDR3	V	J	D	size
TGTGCCAGCAGAAAAACTAGCGGGGGGGATACGCAGTATTTT	CASRKTSGGDTQYF	TRBV2	TRBJ2-3	TRBD2	NA
TGTGCCAGCAGCCCGCGACAGCGCAATGAGCAGTTCTTC	CASSPRQRNEQFF	TRBV7-9	TRBJ2-1	NA	NA
TGTGCCAGTAGTATTTCTAGAAACACCGGGGAGCTGTTTTTT	CASSISRNTGELFF	TRBV19	TRBJ2-2	NA	NA
TGTGCCAGCAGCAAAGACAGGGGTCTCGGTGAGCAGTTCTTC	CASSKDRGLGEQFF	TRBV27	TRBJ2-1	TRBD1	NA
TGTGCCAGCAGCGTAGAAGTCAGTCCTGGAAACACCATATATTTT	CASSVEVSPGNTIYF	TRBV9	TRBJ1-3	NA	NA
TGTGCCAGCTCACCTAGCTCCTACAATGAGCAGTTCTTC	CASSPSSYNEQFF	TRBV18	TRBJ2-1	NA	NA
TGTGCCAGTAGTCGAACAGTCATGAACACTGAAGCTTTCTTT	CASSRTVMNTEAFF	TRBV19	TRBJ1-1	NA	NA
TGTGCCAGTAGGGACAGGGGGCGCATGGACACCGGGGAGCTGTTTTTT	CASRDRGRMDTGELFF	TRBV19	TRBJ2-2	TRBD1	NA
TGTGCCATCAGTGAGTCGGGAGGGAGCTACAATGAGCAGTTCTTC	CAISESGGSYNEQFF	TRBV10-3	TRBJ2-1	TRBD2	NA
TGTGCCAGCACCGACTGGGGGGGCAGCACTGAAGCTTTCTTT	CASTDWGGSTEAFF	TRBV27	TRBJ1-1	NA	NA
TGTGCCAGCAGCCCTTGGCAGGGAAATCAACCCCAGCATTTT	CASSPWQGNQPQHF	TRBV7-9	TRBJ1-5	NA	NA
TGTGCCAGCAGCCCGGCGGACAGGGGGGTCATGAACACTGAAGCTTTCTTT	CASSPADRGVMNTEAFF	TRBV7-9	TRBJ1-1	TRBD1	NA
TGCGCCAGCAGCTTGGCTCTTGGGACAGGGGAGTATAACTATGGCTACACCTTC	CASSLALGTGEYNYGYTF	TRBV5-1	TRBJ1-2	TRBD1	NA
TGTGCCACCAGCAGAGATTCTGTCCGTTCGGGGACAGGGGTCGGGGAGCTGTTTTTT	CATSRDSVRSGTGVGELFF	TRBV15	TRBJ2-2	TRBD1	NA
TGTGCCAGCAGCTCTCAGGAGAACACTGAAGCTTTCTTT	CASSSQENTEAFF	TRBV7-3	TRBJ1-1	NA	NA
TGTGCCAGTAGTCCGCGGGGGGGTGGAATCTACGAGCAGTACTTC	CASSPRGGGIYEQYF	TRBV19	TRBJ2-7	TRBD2	NA
TGCGCCAGCAGCCAAGACGGCAGCGGGACCGGGGAGCTGTTTTTT	CASSQDGSGTGELFF	TRBV4-3	TRBJ2-2	NA	NA
TGTGCCAGTAGTATGCAGGGGTCCTATGGCTACACCTTC	CASSMQGSYGYTF	TRBV19	TRBJ1-2	NA	NA
TGTGCCAGCAGCGTAGGGGCGGGACAGGGTTCCTACGAGCAGTACTTC	CASSVGAGQGSYEQYF	TRBV9	TRBJ2-7	TRBD1	NA
TGTGCCACTAGCGGGTTCACAGATACGCAGTATTTT	CATSGFTDTQYF	TRBV10-3	TRBJ2-3	TRBD2	NA
TGTGCCAGCAGCGTAGGAGGGAGCTCGGCCTACGAGCAGTACTTC	CASSVGGSSAYEQYF	TRBV9	TRBJ2-7	NA	NA
TGTGCCTGGAGTCCAGGGTCCGGCTACACCTTC	CAWSPGSGYTF	TRBV30	TRBJ1-2	NA	NA
TGTGCCAGCAGTGAAGAGACTAGCGGATACAATGAGCAGTTCTTC	CASSEETSGYNEQFF	TRBV6-1	TRBJ2-1	TRBD2	NA
TGTGCCAGCAGCGTGAGGACTAGCGGGAGCAAGTTGGGCTACGAGCAGTACTTC	CASSVRTSGSKLGYEQYF	TRBV9	TRBJ2-7	TRBD2	NA
TGCGCCAGCAGCTTGGAGGGGACGGGAGGGAACAATGAGCAGTTCTTC	CASSLEGTGGNNEQFF	TRBV5-1	TRBJ2-1	TRBD2	NA
TGTGCCAGCAGCCAGGGTGCGGGAGATTGGGGCGAGCAGTACTTC	CASSQGAGDWGEQYF	TRBV7-6	TRBJ2-7	TRBD2	NA
TGTGCCAGCAGCTTAACAGGGGGCACTGAAGCTTTCTTT	CASSLTGGTEAFF	TRBV7-8	TRBJ1-1	TRBD1	few
TGTTCCAGCAGCTTTAGGGTGGGAGGGAAGATGGATGGCTACACCTTC	CSSSFRVGGKMDGYTF	TRBV7-9	TRBJ1-2	NA	NA
TGTGCTAGTGGCCTTCGGGACGAGCAGTACTTC	CASGLRDEQYF	TRBV12-5	TRBJ2-7	NA	once
TGTGCCATCAGTGAGTCCTCGGATGGCGGGAGAAGGCTAGAGACCCAGTACTTC	CAISESSDGGRRLETQYF	TRBV10-3	TRBJ2-5	TRBD2	NA
TGTGCCAGCAGCGTTGGACAGGGTAGAGGGGCCTATGGCTACACCTTC	CASSVGQGRGAYGYTF	TRBV9	TRBJ1-2	TRBD1	NA
TGTGCCAGCAGTTCCCCTACGGACAGGGGCTACGAGCAGTACTTC	CASSSPTDRGYEQYF	TRBV6-1	TRBJ2-7	TRBD1	NA
TGTGCTAGTGGTTTGGTGGCAGGGAATTCCAACGAGCAGTACTTC	CASGLVAGNSNEQYF	TRBV12-5	TRBJ2-7	NA	NA
TGTGCCAGTAGTATTTCCGTTGGCAGGGACTATGGCTACACCTTC	CASSISVGRDYGYTF	TRBV19	TRBJ1-2	NA	NA
TGTGCCAGCAGCGTAGCAGCGACCCACACCGGGGAGCTGTTTTTT	CASSVAATHTGELFF	TRBV9	TRBJ2-2	NA	NA
TGTGCCAGCAGTGGTCCCTGGGGGGACAGGGTCATGTGCGAGCAGTACTTC	CASSGPWGDRVMCEQYF	TRBV6-1	TRBJ2-7	TRBD1	NA
TGTGCCAGCAGTTTGGTAGAGCGACAGGGGAGGGATGAGCAGTTCTTC	CASSLVERQGRDEQFF	TRBV27	TRBJ2-1	NA	NA
TGTGCCAGCAGCATTAGCGGGGCAATGGAGACCCAGTACTTC	CASSISGAMETQYF	TRBV9	TRBJ2-5	TRBD2	NA
TGTGCCAGCACCCACGACACCCATGAAGCTTTCTTT	CASTHDTHEAFF	TRBV5-4	TRBJ1-1	NA	NA
TGTGCCAGCTCACCGATAGCTAACTATGGCTACACCTTC	CASSPIANYGYTF	TRBV18	TRBJ1-2	NA	few
TGTGCCAGCTCACCAGGGACAGGGAGCAATCAGCCCCAGCATTTT	CASSPGTGSNQPQHF	TRBV18	TRBJ1-5	TRBD1	few
TGTGCCAGCAGCTTACTAGCAGCGAACACCGGGGAGCTGTTTTTT	CASSLLAANTGELFF	TRBV7-2	TRBJ2-2	NA	few
TGTGCCAGCAGTTTAGCGGGGGGCGTAGAGACCCAGTACTTC	CASSLAGGVETQYF	TRBV6-5	TRBJ2-5	TRBD2	NA
TGTGCCAGCAGTTACGAGAACAGGGGGCGATCTGGCTACACCTTC	CASSYENRGRSGYTF	TRBV6-5	TRBJ1-2	TRBD1	once
TGTGCCAGTAGTGTGATGGACAGGGGGCAGTACGAGCAGTACTTC	CASSVMDRGQYEQYF	TRBV19	TRBJ2-7	TRBD1	NA
TGTGCCTGGAGTGCCTCCGGGACAGGGGGTCGTACGCAGTATTTT	CAWSASGTGGRTQYF	TRBV30	TRBJ2-3	TRBD1	NA
TGTGCCAGCAGCCCGGGGACAGGAGCTAACTATGGCTACACCTTC	CASSPGTGANYGYTF	TRBV7-3	TRBJ1-2	TRBD1	NA
TGTGCCAGTCACTACTGGGTCGGGGACAGGGCTGAAGCTTTCTTT	CASHYWVGDRAEAFF	TRBV19	TRBJ1-1	TRBD1	few
TGCAGCGTGGGGACAGGGGAGGGCGGTGAGCAGTTCTTC	CSVGTGEGGEQFF	TRBV29-1	TRBJ2-1	TRBD1	once